The 28 T cell receptor beta chains listed next were all sequenced from one sample in a study of cytomegalovirus exposure and HLA in healthy donors. The PCR employed 60 Vbeta primers together with 13 Jbeta primers. This table comes from immunoSEQ multiplex PCR, and its TCRdb copy is limited to in-frame clones, with some not included. Here the sample spans over 45,000 clones, around 83% being singletons. Specimen: PBMCs. These receptor sequences come from a man aged 25-45 years in good health and CMV-seronegative.

The chain is built from TRBV27 and TRBJ2-7; D perhaps matches TRBD1 (5 bases). The V gene's germline CDR1 is MNHEY and CDR2 SMNVEV (reference sequence). This CDR3 spans 15 amino acids. V lost 4 bases and J 3 bases, leaving 16 bases between the germline ends. As DNA, the CDR3 is TGTGCCAGCAGTTCCCTAGGACAAGGCAACTACGAGCAGTACTTC. Encoded protein: CASSSLGQGNYEQYF.

The J gene is TRBJ1-1, the V gene TRBV5-1, with D possibly being TRBD1 (6 bases). Germline CDR1 is SGHRS and CDR2 is YFSETQ. V lost 3 bases and J 1 base, leaving 13 bases between the germline ends. CDR3 length: 15 amino acids. The chain's CDR3 is CASSWGLGENTEAFF. The CDR3 DNA is TGCGCCAGCAGCTGGGGGCTGGGGGAGAACACTGAAGCTTTCTTT.

Only one count was recorded for this clone. The chain employs TRBV19 and TRBJ2-1, with D possibly being TRBD2 (5 bases). The CDR3 runs to 12 residues. The V gene lost 7 bases and the J gene lost 4 bases, with 8 bases spanning the gap. Germline CDR1 LNHDA, CDR2 SQIVND (reference sequence). The CDR3 reads CASTRLYNEQFF. As DNA, the CDR3 is TGTGCCAGTACTCGACTATACAATGAGCAGTTCTTC.

The V call is TRBV9, the J call TRBJ1-4, with D possibly being TRBD1 (5 bases). This CDR3 contains 15 residues. The germline V and J ends were trimmed by 3 bases and 7 bases, with 16 bases remaining between them. The V gene's germline CDR1 is SGDLS and CDR2 YYNGEE. The CDR3 nucleotides read TGTGCCAGCAGCGGAAGGGAACAGGCGAGTGAAAAACTGTTTTTT. Its translation is CASSGREQASEKLFF.

This clone was observed once. The chain combines TRBV4-3 with TRBJ1-5; 10 bases are a match to TRBD1. V shed 1 base, J shed 7 bases, and the junction held 7 bases outside the gene matches. CDR3 length: 16 amino acids. Per germline, CDR1 LGHNA and CDR2 YSLEER. The CDR3 bases are TGCGCCAGCAGCCAAGCCCGGGACAGGGGAAACCAGCCCCAGCATTTT. Translating it yields CASSQARDRGNQPQHF.

The chain has TRBV5-4 and TRBJ2-7; D is perhaps TRBD1 (5 bases). The CDR3 loop spans 15 amino acids. Germline values: CDR1 SGHNT, CDR2 YYREEE (reference sequence). V was shortened by 0 bases and J by 4 bases, with 14 bases between the two germline ends. As DNA, the CDR3 is TGTGCCAGCAGCTTGGGGCAGGGTAATTTTTACGAGCAGTACTTC. The encoded protein is CASSLGQGNFYEQYF.

The chain employs TRBV2 and TRBJ1-1, with D possibly matching TRBD1 (5 bases). The V gene lost 2 bases and the J gene lost 7 bases, with 11 bases spanning the gap. Germline V gene sequence: CDR1 SNHLY, CDR2 FYNNEI. The CDR3 extends over 13 amino acids. The CDR3 loop is CASSEMGRNEAFF. Written as DNA, the CDR3 is TGTGCCAGCAGTGAAATGGGGCGGAATGAAGCTTTCTTT.

The chain combines TRBV2 with TRBJ2-7; TRBD1 agrees at 7 bases. This CDR3 is built from 13 residues. The germline V gene encodes CDR1 SNHLY and CDR2 FYNNEI. V lost 7 bases and J lost 2; bases outside the gene matches: 5. CDR3 residues: CASNLDRTYEQYF. The CDR3 DNA is TGTGCCAGCAACCTGGACAGGACCTACGAGCAGTACTTC.

This sequence joins TRBV6-1 and TRBJ2-7, with D tentatively TRBD2 (5 bases). Deletions cut 6 bases from V and 3 bases from J, with 9 bases between. The CDR3 has 12 amino acids. In germline, CDR1 is MNHNS, CDR2 SASEGT. This CDR3 reads CASSRTSYEQYF. The CDR3 nucleotides read TGTGCCAGCAGCCGAACTAGCTACGAGCAGTACTTC.

The chain is built from TRBV11-2 and TRBJ1-1; D is undetermined. This CDR3 is 13 amino acids long. The ends were cut back, 4 bases at V and 4 bases at J, with 10 bases in the middle. Looked up from germline, CDR1 is SGHAT and CDR2 is FQNNGV. CDR3: CASSSGRTTEAFF. The CDR3 bases are TGTGCCAGCAGCTCTGGGAGGACCACTGAAGCTTTCTTT.

The chain has TRBV2 and TRBJ2-7; 10 bases fit TRBD1. In germline, CDR1 is SNHLY, CDR2 FYNNEI. There are 13 residues in the CDR3. J lost 6 bases, V lost 7 bases, and 6 bases had no gene match. The CDR3 coding sequence is TGTGCCAGCAAAGGGACAGGGGTCCCCGAGCAGTACTTC. It translates to CASKGTGVPEQYF.

The rearrangement uses TRBV5-5 and TRBJ1-3; 9 nucleotides line up with TRBD1. Germline lookup yields CDR1 SGHKS and CDR2 YYEKEE (reference sequence). This CDR3 contains 17 residues. V was pared by 4 bases and J by 5 bases, with 13 bases of the junction left unmatched. This CDR3 is CASSPGGTGTSRNTIYF. In nucleotides, the CDR3 is TGTGCCAGCAGCCCGGGTGGGACAGGGACCTCCCGAAACACCATATATTTT.

The chain joins TRBV7-2 to TRBJ2-5; 13 bases align to TRBD2. This CDR3 is built from 18 residues. Germline V gene data show CDR1 as SGHTA and CDR2 as FQGNSA. Trimming took 4 bases from V and 5 from J; bases not matched to a gene: 13. CDR3 sequence (DNA): TGTGCCAGCAGCTCTTGGACTAGCGGGGGCCCCCTCCGGGAGACCCAGTACTTC. Its translation: CASSSWTSGGPLRETQYF.

The rearrangement joins TRBV7-9 to TRBJ1-2, with TRBD1 matching over 7 bases. Germline values: CDR1 SEHNR, CDR2 FQNEAQ (reference sequence). The CDR3 covers 14 residues. The V segment lost 0 bases and the J segment 4 bases; nucleotides outside the gene matches: 2. The CDR3 loop reads CASSLAGQTYGYTF. DNA for the CDR3: TGTGCCAGCAGCTTAGCGGGACAGACCTATGGCTACACCTTC. The variable domain in full, with the rest retrieved from reference TRBV7-9 and TRBJ1-2, is DTGVSQNPRHKITKRGQNVTFRCDPISEHNRLYWYRQTLGQGPEFLTYFQNEAQLEKSRLLSDRFSAERPKGSFSTLEIQRTEQGDSAMYLCASSLAGQTYGYTFGSGTRLTVV.

J is TRBJ2-6 and V is TRBV5-6; a weak D match, TRBD1 (6 bases). The CDR3 sequence is 18 residues long. In germline, CDR1 is SGHDT, CDR2 YYEEEE. Trimming pared 4 bases from V and 4 bases from J, leaving 21 bases between. CDR3 sequence: CASSLGPPTGLGANVLTF. The DNA of the CDR3 is TGTGCCAGCAGCCTGGGCCCCCCTACAGGGCTCGGGGCCAACGTCCTGACTTTC.

This clone was seen a handful of times. J is TRBJ2-7 and V is TRBV25-1; D is possibly TRBD1 (6 bases). The CDR3 sequence is 15 residues long. The germline V gene encodes CDR1 MGHDK and CDR2 SYGVNS. The V gene lost 5 bases and the J gene lost 0 bases, with 14 bases spanning the gap. In DNA, the CDR3 is TGTGCCAGCAGTTACGGGCCAGGGGACTCCTACGAGCAGTACTTC. This gives the protein CASSYGPGDSYEQYF.

This clone was seen once. J is TRBJ2-3 and V is TRBV4-3, with 10 bases matching TRBD1. This CDR3 spans 17 amino acids. The V segment lost 1 base and the J segment 3 bases; nucleotides outside the gene matches: 7. Germline values: CDR1 LGHNA, CDR2 YSLEER. The CDR3 coding sequence is TGCGCCAGCAGCCAAGGATCCGGGACAGGGGAGACAGATACGCAGTATTTT. Translating gives CASSQGSGTGETDTQYF.

In DNA, the CDR3 is TGCGCCAGCAGCTTGGGGGGGGGTGGACCGGGAAACACCATATATTTT. Amino acids: CASSLGGGGPGNTIYF. This chain joins TRBV5-1 and TRBJ1-3; tentatively, D is TRBD1 (5 bases). Germline CDR1 and CDR2: SGHRS and YFSETQ. CDR3 length: 16 amino acids. V dropped 0 bases and J dropped 4 bases, with 14 bases sitting between them.

The gene calls are TRBV9 and TRBJ2-2; D remains ambiguous. The CDR3 runs 16 residues. Trimming pared 4 bases from V and 2 bases from J, leaving 15 bases between. Germline CDR1 reads SGDLS; CDR2 reads YYNGEE. This chain's CDR3 is CASSPRSRPNTGELFF. The CDR3, as DNA: TGTGCCAGCAGCCCCCGGTCCCGCCCAAACACCGGGGAGCTGTTTTTT.

The chain recombines TRBV5-6 with TRBJ1-1; D is unresolved. Trimming pared 1 base from V and 5 bases from J, leaving 9 bases between. This CDR3 contains 13 residues. In germline, CDR1 is SGHDT, CDR2 YYEEEE. The CDR3 coding sequence is TGTGCCAGCAGCTTGTGGGGAGGAACTGAAGCTTTCTTT. Translation: CASSLWGGTEAFF.

The chain combines TRBV27 with TRBJ2-6, with 7 bases lining up with TRBD2. The V and J ends lost 6 bases and 3 bases, in that order; junction bases with no gene match: 14. CDR3 length: 18 amino acids. Germline CDR1 and CDR2: MNHEY and SMNVEV (reference sequence). As DNA, the CDR3 is TGTGCCAGCAGGCCCTTGGGTGCGGGAGCGGGTGGGGCCAACGTCCTGACTTTC. It encodes CASRPLGAGAGGANVLTF.

V and J are TRBV30 and TRBJ2-1; no clear D. The CDR3 loop spans 12 amino acids. The V gene lost 2 bases and the J gene lost 8 bases, with 10 bases spanning the gap. CDR1 and CDR2 from the germline V gene are GTSNPN and SVGIG (reference sequence). DNA for the CDR3: TGTGCCTGGAGTTTAGTGGTTTATGAGCAGTTCTTC. This encodes CAWSLVVYEQFF. The whole variable domain, filled in from reference TRBV30 and TRBJ2-1, reads SQTIHQWPATLVQPVGSPLSLECTVEGTSNPNLYWYRQAAGRGLQLLFYSVGIGQISSEVPQNLSASRPQDRQFILSSKKLLLSDSGFYLCAWSLVVYEQFFGPGTRLTVL.

The V call is TRBV7-8, the J call TRBJ2-6; D unresolved. With 5 bases removed from V and 0 bases from J, the gap between germline ends came to 8 bases. In germline, CDR1 is SGHVS, CDR2 FQNEAQ. The length of the CDR3 is 15 residues. In DNA, the CDR3 is TGTGCCAGCAGCACCGCGCCCTCTGGGGCCAACGTCCTGACTTTC. This gives the protein CASSTAPSGANVLTF.

This clone was seen a handful of times. This chain links TRBV6-1 with TRBJ1-3, with no clear D. The CDR3 sequence is 13 residues long. V dropped 2 bases and J dropped 6 bases, with 8 bases sitting between them. The V gene's germline CDR1 is MNHNS and CDR2 SASEGT. For the CDR3, the DNA is TGTGCCAGCAGTGAAAGTCGGTCAAACACCATATATTTT. It yields the protein CASSESRSNTIYF.

The count of this clone is one. This chain uses TRBV5-1 with TRBJ2-1; the match to TRBD1 covers 9 bases. The CDR3 contains 16 residues. Germline CDR1 reads SGHRS; CDR2 reads YFSETQ. After removal of 7 bases from V and 9 bases from J, the junction contained 17 bases not matched to a gene. The CDR3 protein is CASSASRDRVTSEQFF. Written as DNA, the CDR3 is TGCGCCAGCTCAGCTTCACGGGACAGGGTAACGAGTGAGCAGTTCTTC.

The genes are TRBV19 and TRBJ1-5, with 8 positions matching TRBD1. CDR3 size: 16 residues. V shed 2 bases, J shed 5 bases, and the junction held 8 bases outside the gene matches. Germline values: CDR1 LNHDA, CDR2 SQIVND (reference sequence). CDR3 protein: CASSINSGGGDQPQHF. The CDR3 bases are TGTGCCAGTAGTATAAACTCAGGGGGCGGGGATCAGCCCCAGCATTTT.

The V call is TRBV9, the J call TRBJ1-2; D gene ambiguous. V was cut by 7 bases and J by 2 bases, with 12 bases left in between. The CDR3 loop spans 13 amino acids. Germline CDR1 and CDR2: SGDLS and YYNGEE. CDR3 region: CASREPGNYGYTF. CDR3 DNA sequence: TGTGCCAGCCGCGAGCCAGGCAACTATGGCTACACCTTC.

There are a few counts of this clone. The chain combines TRBV5-6 with TRBJ2-3, with D possibly matching TRBD1 (6 bases). The V gene lost 4 bases and the J gene lost 5 bases, with 14 bases spanning the gap. Germline V CDR1 and CDR2: SGHDT, YYEEEE. This CDR3 has 14 amino acids. The CDR3 DNA follows: TGTGCCAGCAGCACCAGAGGGGGTGGAGATACGCAGTATTTT. Amino acids: CASSTRGGGDTQYF.